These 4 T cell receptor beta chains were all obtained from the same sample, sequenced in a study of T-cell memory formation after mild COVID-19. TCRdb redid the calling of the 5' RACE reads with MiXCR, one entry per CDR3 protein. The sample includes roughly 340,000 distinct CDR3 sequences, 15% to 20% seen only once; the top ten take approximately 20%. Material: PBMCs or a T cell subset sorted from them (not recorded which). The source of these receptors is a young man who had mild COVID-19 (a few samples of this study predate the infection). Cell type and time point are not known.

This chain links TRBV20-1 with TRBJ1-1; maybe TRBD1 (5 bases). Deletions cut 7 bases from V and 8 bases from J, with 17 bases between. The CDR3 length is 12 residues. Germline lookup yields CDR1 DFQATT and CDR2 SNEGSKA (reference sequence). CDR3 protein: CSVPRVAGEAFF. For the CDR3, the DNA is TGCAGTGTCCCCAGGGTTGCGGGCGAAGCTTTCTTT.

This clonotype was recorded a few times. For the CDR3, the DNA is TGTGCCAGCAGCTTGGGCGGGACTGGTGTGGATACGCAGTATTTT. Its translation: CASSLGGTGVDTQYF. V is TRBV7-2 and J is TRBJ2-3; possible D gene TRBD2, 6 bases. This CDR3 has 15 residues. Germline CDR1 and CDR2: SGHTA and FQGNSA. V was pared by 3 bases and J by 6 bases, with 16 bases between.

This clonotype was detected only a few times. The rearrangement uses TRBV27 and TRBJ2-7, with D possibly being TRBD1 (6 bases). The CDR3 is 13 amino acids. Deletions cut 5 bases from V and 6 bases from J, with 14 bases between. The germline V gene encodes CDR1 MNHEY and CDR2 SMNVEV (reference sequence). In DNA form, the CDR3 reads TGTGCCAGCAGTCTCACAGGGTTCGGCGAGCAGTACGTC. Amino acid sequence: CASSLTGFGEQYV.

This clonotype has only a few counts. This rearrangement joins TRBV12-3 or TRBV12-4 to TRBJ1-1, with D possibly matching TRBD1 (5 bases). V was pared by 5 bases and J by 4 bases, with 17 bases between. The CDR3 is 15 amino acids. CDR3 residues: CASSPQTDLGTEAFF. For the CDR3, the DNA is TGTGCCAGCAGTCCGCAGACAGACTTAGGCACTGAAGCTTTCTTT.